This T cell receptor beta chain was identified during a study of CD8 T cells in Susac syndrome. Overall study: Susac syndrome patients were untreated, on corticosteroids with some adding intravenous immunoglobulin, or on intravenous immunoglobulin only. General observations from the study: The total CD8+ repertoires contained more than 15 Susac-specific public clones, and the CD8+ TEMRA repertoires contained 4 to 6.

J was trimmed by 4 bases and V by 6 bases; bases with no gene match: 8. From germline, CDR1 is MNHEY and CDR2 SMNVEV (reference sequence). The CDR3 is made up of 14 amino acids. When the RNA was reverse transcribed, random hexamers were used with an input of about 0.5 to 1 ug. Across 54 Vbeta and 13 Jbeta, immunoSEQ multiplex PCR amplified TCR beta CDR3. One entry per CDR3 protein, called by TCRdb with MiXCR from the immunoSEQ multiplex PCR reads. Of 75,000 to 80,000 distinct CDR3 sequences listed, approximately 94% are singletons. Note on this clonotype: Its specificity is not known.

The authors sequenced TCR beta from blood CD8+ and CD4+ T cells. This TCR came from a human donor with Susac syndrome. Sequencing used CD8+ T cells from PBMCs. The gene calls are TRBV27 and TRBJ2-7, with 8 bases identical to TRBD2. The CDR3 protein is CASRPGGAGYEQYF. Written as DNA, the CDR3 is TGTGCCAGCAGACCCGGGGGGGCCGGTTACGAGCAGTACTTC.